Below, 17 T cell receptor beta chains from the same sample are listed, as sequenced in a study of CD8 T cells in ankylosing spondylitis. Whole-study findings and limits: What appeared characteristic of ankylosing spondylitis blood was a TCR beta motif of eight or nine highly homologous variants.

One entry per CDR3 protein results from TCRdb running MiXCR on the 5' RACE reads. The data show 650,000 to 800,000 distinct CDR3 sequences, with around 17% seen just once and about 20% held by the top ten. The antigens of these receptors remain unknown. Sequenced input: blood, either unsorted or a sorted T cell fraction (not recorded which). These TCRs come from a male donor with ankylosing spondylitis.

The chain is built from TRBV20-1 and TRBJ2-7; D not certain. Germline CDR1 DFQATT, CDR2 SNEGSKA (reference sequence). The CDR3 has 14 residues. V was pared by 4 bases and J by 0 bases, with 13 bases between. The CDR3, as DNA: TGCAGTGCTATCGCCAGAACCAGCTCCTACGAGCAGTACTTC. Encoded protein: CSAIARTSSYEQYF.

The rearrangement uses TRBV4-1 and TRBJ2-7; tentatively, D is TRBD1 (5 bases). V was pared by 0 bases and J by 5 bases, with 11 bases between. Germline CDR1 and CDR2: MGHRA and YSYEKL. The CDR3 totals 14 residues. CDR3 region: CASSQEKGWNEQYF. CDR3 sequence (DNA): TGCGCCAGCAGCCAAGAGAAGGGGTGGAACGAGCAGTACTTC.

The chain employs TRBV29-1 and TRBJ2-7; tentatively, D is TRBD1 (7 bases). CDR1 and CDR2 (germline): SQVTM, ANQGSEA. CDR3 length: 12 residues. Trimming took off 4 bases at V and 3 bases at J, with 10 bases between the two ends. The CDR3, as DNA: TGCAGCGTTGTGCGGGACAGCTACGAGCAGTACTTC. Encoded protein: CSVVRDSYEQYF.

This clonotype was observed a handful of times. The rearrangement links TRBV11-3 to TRBJ2-3; 10 nucleotides match TRBD1. V shed 0 bases and J 4 bases; nucleotides not matched to a gene: 7. The CDR3 loop spans 17 amino acids. CDR1 and CDR2 (germline): SGHNT, YENEEA. Here the CDR3 DNA reads TGTGCCAGCAGCTTAGATGGCGGGGACAGGGGTGCAGATACGCAGTATTTT. Protein product: CASSLDGGDRGADTQYF.

This chain joins TRBV6-5 and TRBJ1-2, with D maybe TRBD1 (5 bases). Trimming stripped 2 bases from V and 2 bases from J, with 12 bases between. Germline V lookup: CDR1 MNHEY, CDR2 SVGAGI. This CDR3 has 15 residues. The CDR3 DNA sequence: TGTGCCAGCAGTTACCTGACAGTATCAAACTATGGCTACACCTTC. Protein: CASSYLTVSNYGYTF.

This clonotype was seen only a few times. The J gene is TRBJ1-2, the V gene TRBV15, with D uncertain. Trimming removed 0 bases at V and 6 bases at J, with 14 bases between. Germline V CDR1 and CDR2: LNHNV, YYDKDF (reference sequence). This CDR3 has 15 amino acids. CDR3 DNA sequence: TGTGCCACCAGCAGAGATCCCGGGATCCTACATGGCTACACCTTC. Its translation is CATSRDPGILHGYTF.

This clonotype came up many times. The chain links TRBV20-1 to TRBJ2-1, with 10 positions matching TRBD1. Per the germline V gene, CDR1 is DFQATT and CDR2 is SNEGSKA (reference sequence). V lost 5 bases and J lost 6; bases outside the gene matches: 10. CDR3 length equals 15 residues. Here the CDR3 reads CSAAGGDRGINEQFF. DNA for the CDR3: TGCAGTGCTGCGGGTGGGGACAGGGGTATCAATGAGCAGTTCTTC.

This clonotype was counted at least ten times. The rearrangement joins TRBV5-1 to TRBJ2-5, with D hard to call. Germline assignment: CDR1 SGHRS and CDR2 YFSETQ. V was trimmed by 2 bases and J by 1 base, leaving 0 bases between them. The CDR3 runs 11 residues. In nucleotides, the CDR3 is TGCGCCAGCAGCTTCCAAGAGACCCAGTACTTC. This codes for CASSFQETQYF.

This clonotype was detected ten times or more. This rearrangement joins TRBV6-1 to TRBJ2-2, with TRBD2 matching over 8 bases. Germline trimming cut 3 bases from V and 3 bases from J; bases unmatched to any gene: 3. Germline CDR1 is MNHNS and CDR2 is SASEGT. The length of the CDR3 is 15 residues. The chain's CDR3 is CASSEERGYTGELFF. The CDR3 region has the DNA TGTGCCAGCAGTGAGGAGCGGGGGTACACCGGGGAGCTGTTTTTT.

The rearrangement joins TRBV7-8 to TRBJ2-5; 8 bases match TRBD2. The CDR3 consists of 15 residues. Germline V gene data show CDR1 as SGHVS and CDR2 as FQNEAQ. V lost 4 bases, J lost 5 bases, and 9 bases stayed unmatched. CDR3 region: CASSSRTSMWETQYF. CDR3 DNA: TGTGCCAGCAGCTCCCGGACTAGCATGTGGGAGACCCAGTACTTC.

The V and J genes are TRBV7-8 and TRBJ2-7; D call uncertain. From germline, CDR1 is SGHVS and CDR2 FQNEAQ. The germline V and J ends were trimmed by 2 bases and 7 bases, with 15 bases remaining between them. The CDR3 totals 14 residues. The CDR3 bases are TGTGCCAGCAGCTTACCGGATTATCTCCTGGAGCAGTACTTC. Protein product: CASSLPDYLLEQYF.

This clonotype was counted many times. The chain is built from TRBV5-1 and TRBJ2-3; 8 positions agree with TRBD2. Trimming took 4 bases from V and 6 from J; bases not matched to a gene: 7. This CDR3 contains 14 residues. Germline V gene sequence: CDR1 SGHRS, CDR2 YFSETQ. The CDR3 sequence is CASSGGGRIDTQYF. CDR3 nucleotides: TGCGCCAGCAGCGGCGGGGGGCGCATCGATACGCAGTATTTT.

The chain recombines TRBV2 with TRBJ2-1, with D perhaps TRBD2 (6 bases). The germline V gene has CDR1 SNHLY and CDR2 FYNNEI. V gave up 4 bases and J gave up 9 bases, with 16 bases separating them. CDR3 length equals 14 residues. This chain's CDR3 is CASSVASVLFEQFF. DNA of the CDR3: TGTGCCAGCAGTGTAGCTAGCGTGCTCTTTGAGCAGTTCTTC.

This clonotype was counted between two and nine times. This rearrangement joins TRBV6-2 or TRBV6-3 to TRBJ2-2, with TRBD1 as a possible D gene (5 bases). This CDR3 is 17 amino acids long. Deletions cut 2 bases from V and 2 bases from J, with 15 bases between. Germline CDR1 reads MNHEY; CDR2 reads SVGEGT. In DNA, the CDR3 is TGTGCCAGCAGTTACCTTCCTGACAGATTCAACACCGGGGAGCTGTTTTTT. Translated, it gives CASSYLPDRFNTGELFF.

This clonotype has ten or more counts. The chain joins TRBV29-1 to TRBJ1-6; a possible D gene is TRBD1 (6 bases). With 5 bases removed from V and 9 bases from J, the gap between germline ends came to 14 bases. This CDR3 spans 13 amino acids. CDR1 SQVTM and CDR2 ANQGSEA come from the germline V gene. CDR3 sequence: CSVSKGERSPLHF. The CDR3 DNA follows: TGCAGCGTTTCCAAGGGGGAGCGTTCACCCCTCCACTTT.

This clonotype has only a few counts. The chain employs TRBV5-6 and TRBJ2-7, with D perhaps matching TRBD1 or TRBD2 (5 bases each). Looked up from germline, CDR1 is SGHDT and CDR2 is YYEEEE. Trimming stripped 4 bases from V and 3 bases from J, with 20 bases between. The CDR3 has 16 amino acids. CDR3 in amino acids: CASSHSPGTQNYEQYF. The CDR3 DNA is TGTGCCAGCAGCCACTCCCCTGGGACGCAAAACTACGAGCAGTACTTC.

This chain links TRBV7-2 with TRBJ1-2; D is possibly TRBD1 (5 bases). Germline values: CDR1 SGHTA, CDR2 FQGNSA. This CDR3 contains 14 residues. The V end lost 7 bases, the J end lost 7 bases, and 19 bases lay between the germline ends. The CDR3 DNA reads TGTGCCAGCATCGCGGGCCAGGGCGGCCGTGGCTACACCTTC. Translating it yields CASIAGQGGRGYTF.